This TCR beta chain was retrieved from a study of regulatory dendritic cells for organ transplantation. Germline CDR1 is SQVTM and CDR2 is ANQGSEA. There are 14 residues in the CDR3. The V gene lost 3 bases and the J gene lost 1 base, with 9 bases spanning the gap. The data were produced by immunoSEQ multiplex PCR, yet TCRdb's version contains in-frame clones alone and is incomplete. The sample shows 35,000 to 40,000 clones, 90% to 95% of them seen only once. The receptor was isolated from a human donor in good health. The material sequenced was naive CD8+ T cells from blood. Subset here: CD45RA+ naive T cells. This chain links TRBV29-1 with TRBJ2-2, with D unresolved. The CDR3 nucleotides are TGCAGCGTTGAGAGAGGTCGGAACACCGGGGAGCTGTTTTTT. Residues: CSVERGRNTGELFF.